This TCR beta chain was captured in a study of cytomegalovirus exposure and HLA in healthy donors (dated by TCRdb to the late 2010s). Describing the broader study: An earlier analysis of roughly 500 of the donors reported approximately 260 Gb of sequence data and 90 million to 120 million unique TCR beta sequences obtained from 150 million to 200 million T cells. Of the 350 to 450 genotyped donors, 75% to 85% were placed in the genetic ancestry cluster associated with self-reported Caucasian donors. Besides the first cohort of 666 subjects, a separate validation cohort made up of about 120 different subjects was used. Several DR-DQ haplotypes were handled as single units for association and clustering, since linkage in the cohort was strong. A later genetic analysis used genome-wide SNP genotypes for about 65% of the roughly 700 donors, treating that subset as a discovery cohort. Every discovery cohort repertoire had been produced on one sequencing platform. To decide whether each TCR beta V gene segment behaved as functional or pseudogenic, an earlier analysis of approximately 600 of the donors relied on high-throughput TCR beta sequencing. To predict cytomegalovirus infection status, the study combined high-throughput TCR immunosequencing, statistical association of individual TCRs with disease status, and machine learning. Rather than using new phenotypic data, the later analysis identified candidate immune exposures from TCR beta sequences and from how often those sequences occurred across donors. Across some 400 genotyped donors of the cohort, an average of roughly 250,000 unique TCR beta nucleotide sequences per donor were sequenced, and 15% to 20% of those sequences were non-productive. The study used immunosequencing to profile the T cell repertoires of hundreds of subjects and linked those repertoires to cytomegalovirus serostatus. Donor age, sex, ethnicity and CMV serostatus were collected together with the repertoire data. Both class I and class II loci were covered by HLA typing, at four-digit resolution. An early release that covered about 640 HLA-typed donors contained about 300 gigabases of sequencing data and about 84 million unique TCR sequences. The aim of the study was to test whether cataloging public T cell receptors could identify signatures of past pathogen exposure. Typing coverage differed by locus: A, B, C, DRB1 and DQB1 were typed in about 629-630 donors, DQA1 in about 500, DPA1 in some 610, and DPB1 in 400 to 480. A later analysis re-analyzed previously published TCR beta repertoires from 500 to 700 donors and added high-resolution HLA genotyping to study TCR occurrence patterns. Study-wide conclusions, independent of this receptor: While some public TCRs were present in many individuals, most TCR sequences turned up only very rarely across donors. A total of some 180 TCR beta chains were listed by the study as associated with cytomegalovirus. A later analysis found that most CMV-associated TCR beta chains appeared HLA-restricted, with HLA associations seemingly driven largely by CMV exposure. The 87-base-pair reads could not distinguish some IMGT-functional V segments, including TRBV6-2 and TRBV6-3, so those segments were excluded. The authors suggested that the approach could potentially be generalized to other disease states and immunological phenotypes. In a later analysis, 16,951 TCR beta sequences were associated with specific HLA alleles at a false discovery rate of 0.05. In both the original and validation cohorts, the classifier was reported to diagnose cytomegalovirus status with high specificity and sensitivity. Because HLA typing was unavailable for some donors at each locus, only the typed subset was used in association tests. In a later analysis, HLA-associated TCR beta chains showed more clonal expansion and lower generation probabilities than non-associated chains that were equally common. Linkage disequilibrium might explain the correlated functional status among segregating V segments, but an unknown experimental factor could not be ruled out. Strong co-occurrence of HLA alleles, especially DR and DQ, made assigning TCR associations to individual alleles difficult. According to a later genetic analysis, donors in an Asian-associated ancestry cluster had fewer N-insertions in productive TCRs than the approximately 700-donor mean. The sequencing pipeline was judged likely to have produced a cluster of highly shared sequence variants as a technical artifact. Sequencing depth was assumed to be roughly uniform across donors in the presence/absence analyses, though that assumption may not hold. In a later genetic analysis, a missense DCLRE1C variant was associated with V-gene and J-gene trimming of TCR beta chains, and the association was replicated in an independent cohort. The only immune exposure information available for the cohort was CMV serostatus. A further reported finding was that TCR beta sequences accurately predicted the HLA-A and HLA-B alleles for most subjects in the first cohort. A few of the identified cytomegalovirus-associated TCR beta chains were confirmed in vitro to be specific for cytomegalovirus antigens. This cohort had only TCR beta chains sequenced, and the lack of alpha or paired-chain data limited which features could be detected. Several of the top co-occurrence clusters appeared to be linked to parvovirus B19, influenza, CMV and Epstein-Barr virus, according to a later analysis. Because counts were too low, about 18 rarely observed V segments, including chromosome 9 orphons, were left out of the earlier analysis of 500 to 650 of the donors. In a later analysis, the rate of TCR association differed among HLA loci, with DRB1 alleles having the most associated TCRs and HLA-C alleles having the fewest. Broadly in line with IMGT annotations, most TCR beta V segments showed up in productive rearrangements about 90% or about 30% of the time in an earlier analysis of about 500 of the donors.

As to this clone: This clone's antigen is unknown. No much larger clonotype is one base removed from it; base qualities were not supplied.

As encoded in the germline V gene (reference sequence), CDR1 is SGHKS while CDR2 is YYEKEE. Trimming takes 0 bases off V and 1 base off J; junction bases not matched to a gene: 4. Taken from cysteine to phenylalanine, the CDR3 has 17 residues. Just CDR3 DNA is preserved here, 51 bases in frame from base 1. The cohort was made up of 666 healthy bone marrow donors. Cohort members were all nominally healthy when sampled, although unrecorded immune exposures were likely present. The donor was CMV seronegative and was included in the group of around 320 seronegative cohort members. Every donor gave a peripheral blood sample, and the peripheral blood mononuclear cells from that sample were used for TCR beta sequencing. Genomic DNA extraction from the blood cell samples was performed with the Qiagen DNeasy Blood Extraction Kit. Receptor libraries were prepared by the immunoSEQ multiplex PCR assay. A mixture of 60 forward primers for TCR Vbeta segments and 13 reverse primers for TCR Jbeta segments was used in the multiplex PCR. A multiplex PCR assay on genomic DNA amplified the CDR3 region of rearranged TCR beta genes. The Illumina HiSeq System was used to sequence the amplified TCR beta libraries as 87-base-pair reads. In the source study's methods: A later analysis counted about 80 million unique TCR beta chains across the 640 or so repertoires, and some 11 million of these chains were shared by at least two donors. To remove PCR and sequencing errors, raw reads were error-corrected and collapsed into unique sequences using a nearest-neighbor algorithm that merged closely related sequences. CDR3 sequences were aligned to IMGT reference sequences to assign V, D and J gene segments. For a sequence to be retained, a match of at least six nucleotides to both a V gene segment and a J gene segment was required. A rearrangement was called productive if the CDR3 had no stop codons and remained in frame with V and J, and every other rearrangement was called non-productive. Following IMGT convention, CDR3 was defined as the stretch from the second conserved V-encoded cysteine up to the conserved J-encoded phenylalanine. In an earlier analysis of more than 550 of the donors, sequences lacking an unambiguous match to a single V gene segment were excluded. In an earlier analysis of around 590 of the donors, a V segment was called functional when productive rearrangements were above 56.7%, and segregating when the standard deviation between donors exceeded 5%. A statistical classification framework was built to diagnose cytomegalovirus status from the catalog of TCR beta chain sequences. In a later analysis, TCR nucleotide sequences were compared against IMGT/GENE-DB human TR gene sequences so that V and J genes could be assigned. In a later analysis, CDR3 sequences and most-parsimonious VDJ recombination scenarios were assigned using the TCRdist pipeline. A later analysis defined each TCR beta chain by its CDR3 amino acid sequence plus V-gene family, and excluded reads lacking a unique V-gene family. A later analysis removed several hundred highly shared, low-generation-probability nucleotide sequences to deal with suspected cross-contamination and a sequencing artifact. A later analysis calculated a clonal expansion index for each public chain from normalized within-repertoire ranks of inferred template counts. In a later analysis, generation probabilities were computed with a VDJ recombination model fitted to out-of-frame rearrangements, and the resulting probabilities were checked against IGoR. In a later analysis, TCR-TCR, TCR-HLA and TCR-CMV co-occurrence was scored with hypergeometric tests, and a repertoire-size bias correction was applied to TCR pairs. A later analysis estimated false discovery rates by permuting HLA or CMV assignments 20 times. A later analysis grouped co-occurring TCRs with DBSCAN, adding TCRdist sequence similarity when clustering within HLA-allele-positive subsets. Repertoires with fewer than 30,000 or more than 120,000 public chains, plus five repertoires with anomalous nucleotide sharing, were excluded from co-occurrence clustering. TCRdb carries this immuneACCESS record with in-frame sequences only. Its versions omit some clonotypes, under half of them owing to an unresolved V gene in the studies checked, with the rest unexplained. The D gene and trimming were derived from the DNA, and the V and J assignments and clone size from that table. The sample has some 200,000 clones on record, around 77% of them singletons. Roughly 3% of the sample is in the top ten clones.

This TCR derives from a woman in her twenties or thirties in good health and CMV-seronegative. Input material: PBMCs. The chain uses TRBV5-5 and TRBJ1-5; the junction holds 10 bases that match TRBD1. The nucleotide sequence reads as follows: TGTGCCAGCAGCTTGGTGACAGGGGGCCGCAGCAATCAGCCCCAGCATTTT. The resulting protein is CASSLVTGGRSNQPQHF.